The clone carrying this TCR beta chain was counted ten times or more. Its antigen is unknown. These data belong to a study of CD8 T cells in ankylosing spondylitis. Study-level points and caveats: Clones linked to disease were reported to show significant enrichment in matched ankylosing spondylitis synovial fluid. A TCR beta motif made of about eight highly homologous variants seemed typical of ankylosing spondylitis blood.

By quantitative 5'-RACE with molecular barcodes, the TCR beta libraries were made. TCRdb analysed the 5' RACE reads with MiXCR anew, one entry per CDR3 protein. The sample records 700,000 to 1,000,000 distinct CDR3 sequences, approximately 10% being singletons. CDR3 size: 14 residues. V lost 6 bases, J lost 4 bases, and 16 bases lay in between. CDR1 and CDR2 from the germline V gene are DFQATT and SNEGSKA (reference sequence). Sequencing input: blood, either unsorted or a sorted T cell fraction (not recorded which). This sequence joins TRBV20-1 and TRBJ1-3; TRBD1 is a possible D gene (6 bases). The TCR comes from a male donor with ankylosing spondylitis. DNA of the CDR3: TGCAGTGCGAGTCGGGCGGACAGCGGAAACACCATATATTTT. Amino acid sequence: CSASRADSGNTIYF.